The clone carrying this T cell receptor (beta chain) was seen only a few times. The antigen is unknown. This sample is part of a study of identical twins. Germline V lookup: CDR1 LGHDT, CDR2 YNNKEL (reference sequence). The CDR3 loop spans 13 amino acids. The ends were cut back, 2 bases at V and 2 bases at J, with 7 bases in the middle. A single record per CDR3 protein comes from TCRdb applying MiXCR to the 5' RACE reads. Among around 300,000 distinct CDR3 sequences listed, about 8.9% were seen once. Notes on the study in general: The study found weaker excess twin sharing in beta out-of-frame sequences. It was possible that invariant MAIT and iNKT cells partly confounded the zero-insertion analyses. Whereas memory repertoires showed no such difference, abundant cord blood beta clonotypes carried fewer insertions.

These same records also appear under a second study, on yellow fever vaccine responses in identical twins.

This clonotype originated in a woman aged 18-35 years in good health. Source material: memory (CD45RO+) T cells sorted from blood. The chain has TRBV3-1 and TRBJ2-7, with D hard to call. CDR3 nucleotides: TGTGCCAGCAGCCAAATCCGTACCTACGAGCAGTACTTC. Its translation: CASSQIRTYEQYF.